This T cell receptor (beta chain) was observed in a study of T cell responses to AZD1222 COVID-19 vaccine (dated by TCRdb to the early 2020s). Study-level background: AZD1222 recipients whose second dose came at about 4 weeks and those whose second dose came at about 12 weeks were combined into one group, since spike-specific TCR depth and breadth did not differ between the two schedules. TCR sequencing was performed for fewer than 250 trial participants, of whom roughly 200 were given two doses of AZD1222 and some 26 were given two doses of MenACWY control vaccine. Enrollment into the trials was organized by age into subgroups of 18-55, 56-69 and 70-plus years, and those subgroups contained roughly 160, 29 and 62 TCR-sequenced participants, respectively.

This clone was counted only a few times. Its target antigen remains unknown. Nothing much larger sits one base from this clone, and base qualities are not available. Trimming leaves V shorter by 2 bases and J shorter by 10 bases, with the junction holding 14 bases beyond the gene matches. According to the germline V gene, CDR1 reads MNHEY and CDR2 reads SVGEGT. Spanning cysteine to phenylalanine, the CDR3 consists of 17 amino acids. Only the CDR3 DNA is retained, 51 bases long and in frame from the first base. The CDR3 regions of human TCRbeta chains were subjected to immunosequencing. As for the original processing: Repertoire TCRs were checked for matches against a reference library of SARS-CoV-2-specific TCRs that had been generated using the MIRA antigen-specificity platform. Breadth meant the fraction of unique TCRs that were SARS-CoV-2-associated, whereas depth meant the fraction of total T cells that were SARS-CoV-2-associated. Each spike-specific TCR was assigned to its reactive spike region and to a CD4 or CD8 class using the MIRA data. Log10-transformed breadth and depth values were compared by one-way ANOVA with Sidak's multiple comparisons tests. In its TCRdb copy, this immuneACCESS table keeps in-frame sequences only and misses some clones. Where compared with another copy, unresolved V genes explain less than half of these, and the others have no known cause. V, J and clone size were drawn from that table, and D and trimming were deduced from the DNA. A total of some 130,000 clones appear in this sample, 90% to 95% of them only once. Roughly 9.1% of the sample goes to the ten largest clones.

In light of the paper, this sample's time point label describes: baseline before first vaccination. Vaccinee samples were obtained from the UK trials COV001 and COV002, which included a single-blind randomized controlled phase 2/3 trial of AZD1222 (ChAdOx1 nCoV-19) in healthy adults. For TCRbeta chain sequencing, PBMC samples from trial participants were taken at day 0 and at day 28 after the second dose. Overall study outcomes, separate from this receptor: Conclusions about previously exposed vaccinees were limited because only six AZD1222 recipients were SARS-CoV-2 seropositive at baseline. Nearly half of unique spike-specific TCRs reportedly recognized epitopes outside regions mutated in the B.1.351 and B.1.1.7 variants. Most participants were white British and females outnumbered males, and the authors suggested that clonal diversity may have been underestimated. Because no samples from the day 14 peak response were available, repertoires could be characterized only after the peak T cell response. In the small 56-69-year group, the increase in depth fell short of significance, most likely because of low power. The vaccine-associated CD4 TCRs covered the entire spike protein, and the dominant responses fell in regions 160-218 and 743-854. After two AZD1222 doses, both the breadth and the depth of spike-specific TCRs were significantly higher than at day 0 and than in MenACWY recipients.

This sequence was found in an adult in good health. Specimen: peripheral blood, collected on day 0 of AZD1222 vaccination. Recombination connected TRBV6-2 or TRBV6-3 to TRBJ2-1; the central 10 bases match TRBD2. The CDR3 is CASSYNRAGGPGEEQFF. The nucleotides read TGTGCCAGCAGTTACAATCGAGCGGGGGGGCCCGGGGAAGAGCAGTTCTTC.